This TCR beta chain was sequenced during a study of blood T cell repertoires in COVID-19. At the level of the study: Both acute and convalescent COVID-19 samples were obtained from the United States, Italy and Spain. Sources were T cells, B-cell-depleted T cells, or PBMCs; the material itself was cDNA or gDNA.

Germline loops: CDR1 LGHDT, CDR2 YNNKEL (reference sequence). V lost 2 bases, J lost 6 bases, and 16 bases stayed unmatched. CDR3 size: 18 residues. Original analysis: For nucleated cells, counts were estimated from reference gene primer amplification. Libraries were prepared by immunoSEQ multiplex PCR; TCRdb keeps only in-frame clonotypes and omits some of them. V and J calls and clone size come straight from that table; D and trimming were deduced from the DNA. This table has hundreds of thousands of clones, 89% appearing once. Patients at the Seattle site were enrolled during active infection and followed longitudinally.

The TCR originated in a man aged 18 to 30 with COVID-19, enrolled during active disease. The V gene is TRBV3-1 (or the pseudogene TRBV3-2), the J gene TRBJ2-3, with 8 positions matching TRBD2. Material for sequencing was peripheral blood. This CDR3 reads CASSQWTGGRILKDTQYF. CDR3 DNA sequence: TGTGCCAGCAGCCAATGGACGGGGGGGCGCATCCTGAAGGATACGCAGTATTTT.